The clone carrying this T cell receptor beta chain was recorded a few times. As yet, its antigen is unknown. TCRdb used MiXCR to reprocess the 5' RACE reads, holding one entry per CDR3 protein. Found here are about 210,000 distinct CDR3 sequences, about 27% of them singletons; the top ten hold 9.5% to 12%. Looked up from germline, CDR1 is SEHNR and CDR2 is FQNEAQ (reference sequence). The CDR3 has 12 amino acids. Trimming took off 0 bases at V and 7 bases at J, with 4 bases between the two ends. This entry is derived from a study of T-cell memory formation after mild COVID-19. Study-level findings and limits: CD4+ contracting clones were found mainly in CM and EM, and CD8+ ones in EMRA.

Sequenced: PBMCs or a T cell subset sorted from them (not recorded which). The V call is TRBV7-9, the J call TRBJ2-1, with D unresolved. The receptor comes from an adult woman who had mild COVID-19 (a few samples of this study predate the infection). Cell type and time point are not known. Written as DNA, the CDR3 is TGTGCCAGCAGCTTAGCTTATAATGAGCAGTTCTTC. It codes for CASSLAYNEQFF.